The 21 T cell receptor beta chains in this list originate from one sample, sequenced in a study of memory CD4+ T cells and cytomegalovirus serostatus. Using immunoSEQ multiplex PCR, the repertoire was profiled, and TCRdb retains in-frame clones only, with some absent. The repertoire has some 46,000 clones, more than 60% of them found once; the top ten carry approximately 0.61%. The sort gate was single viable CD3+CD4+CD8-CD45RO+ cells for memory CD4+ T cells. Sequenced input: memory CD4+ T cells from blood. Receptor source: an adult in good health and CMV-seronegative.

This clone came up once. This sequence joins TRBV6-6 and TRBJ1-4; possibly TRBD1 for D (5 bases). The CDR3 covers 15 residues. V gave up 1 base and J gave up 7 bases, with 13 bases separating them. CDR1 and CDR2 from the germline V gene are MNHNY and SVGAGI (reference sequence). CDR3 DNA: TGTGCCAGCAGTTACTTAACAGGCCCGGGTGAAAAACTGTTTTTT. Translation gives CASSYLTGPGEKLFF.

The V call is TRBV7-8, the J call TRBJ2-7, with 10 bases identical to TRBD2. V gave up 5 bases and J gave up 4 bases; unmatched junction bases: 17. Germline V gives CDR1 SGHVS, CDR2 FQNEAQ. The length of the CDR3 is 18 residues. The CDR3 DNA reads as TGTGCCAGCAGCGATGGTAGTGGGGCTAGCGGGGGAATATACGAGCAGTACTTC. This translates into CASSDGSGASGGIYEQYF.

There are a few counts of this clone. The same CDR3 can be traced to other DNA sequences in this sample. The chain joins TRBV6-6 to TRBJ2-7; D might be TRBD1 (6 bases). The CDR3 contains 13 residues. V gave up 10 bases and J gave up 7 bases, with 20 bases separating them. Per germline, CDR1 MNHNY and CDR2 SVGAGI (reference sequence). CDR3 residues: CATTDSTRREQYF. The CDR3 DNA is TGTGCCACCACGGACAGTACTAGGAGGGAGCAGTACTTC.

The V and J genes are TRBV4-1 and TRBJ2-7; D assignment may be TRBD1 or TRBD2 (6 bases each). Germline CDR1 reads MGHRA; CDR2 reads YSYEKL. CDR3 length: 18 residues. V was shortened by 0 bases and J by 10 bases, with 28 bases between the two germline ends. CDR3 sequence (DNA): TGCGCCAGCAGCCAAGATAGTGGACTAACCTTACAGGGTACTCGTCAGTACTTC. This translates into CASSQDSGLTLQGTRQYF.

This rearrangement joins TRBV14 to TRBJ2-5, with D possibly being TRBD2 (6 bases). This CDR3 is built from 12 residues. V shed 5 bases and J shed 3 bases, with 7 bases lying between them. Germline V lookup: CDR1 SGHDN, CDR2 FVKESK. CDR3 residues: CASSGGEETQYF. The CDR3, as DNA: TGTGCCAGCAGCGGAGGGGAAGAGACCCAGTACTTC.

The V gene is TRBV11-2, the J gene TRBJ2-7, with 8 bases identical to TRBD1. J lost 2 bases, V lost 5 bases, and 5 bases had no gene match. Germline lookup yields CDR1 SGHAT and CDR2 FQNNGV. The CDR3 covers 14 residues. The CDR3 reads CASSPGTGTYEQYF. The CDR3 nucleotides read TGTGCCAGCAGCCCCGGGACAGGAACCTACGAGCAGTACTTC.

The chain uses TRBV7-2 and TRBJ1-2, with D perhaps TRBD1 (5 bases). The CDR3 is 15 amino acids. CDR1 is SGHTA and CDR2 is FQGNSA in the germline V gene. V gave up 5 bases and J gave up 4 bases, with 17 bases separating them. The CDR3 region has the DNA TGTGCCAGCAGCGATCAGGGTCCATCTTCCTATGGCTACACCTTC. Residues: CASSDQGPSSYGYTF.

This clone was recorded once. J is TRBJ2-1 and V is TRBV29-1; 9 bases line up with TRBD1. V was clipped by 2 bases and J by 6 bases; unmatched bases: 8. CDR1 is SQVTM, CDR2 ANQGSEA, per germline. The CDR3 spans 15 residues. The CDR3: CSVEKQGAGGNEQFF. CDR3 sequence (DNA): TGCAGCGTTGAAAAACAGGGGGCTGGGGGCAATGAGCAGTTCTTC.

This chain links TRBV7-9 with TRBJ1-5; D may be TRBD1 (5 bases). CDR3 length: 16 residues. Trimming removed 0 bases at V and 2 bases at J, with 11 bases between. The germline V gene has CDR1 SEHNR and CDR2 FQNEAQ (reference sequence). The CDR3 spells CASSLAGVGGNQPQHF. The DNA for the CDR3 is TGTGCCAGCAGCTTAGCAGGGGTAGGGGGCAATCAGCCCCAGCATTTT.

This clone showed up just once. The rearrangement links TRBV27 to TRBJ1-2, with TRBD1 identical over 7 bases. The CDR3 is 16 residues long. The J segment lost 3 bases and the V segment lost 6 bases, leaving 13 bases of the junction unmatched. The germline V gene has CDR1 MNHEY and CDR2 SMNVEV (reference sequence). CDR3 coding DNA: TGTGCCAGCAGCCCATACAGGGGTCGGCAGGACTATGGCTACACCTTC. This sequence encodes CASSPYRGRQDYGYTF.

This clone has just one count. The V call is TRBV27, the J call TRBJ2-7; possible D gene TRBD1, 5 bases. CDR1 MNHEY and CDR2 SMNVEV come from the germline V gene (reference sequence). The V gene lost 6 bases and the J gene lost 2 bases, with 11 bases spanning the gap. The CDR3 extends over 13 amino acids. The chain's CDR3 is CASRRDSTYEQYF. CDR3 bases: TGTGCCAGCAGACGAGACAGCACCTACGAGCAGTACTTC.

V is TRBV28 and J is TRBJ2-7; TRBD1 agrees at 8 bases. Trimming cost V 6 bases and J 5 bases; bases outside gene matches: 12. Per germline, CDR1 MDHEN and CDR2 SYDVKM. The CDR3 has 15 residues. The CDR3 sequence is CASRPQGANSNEQYF. The CDR3 region has the DNA TGTGCCAGCAGGCCCCAGGGGGCTAATTCGAACGAGCAGTACTTC.

The V call is TRBV5-5, the J call TRBJ2-3, with D hard to call. CDR3 size: 14 residues. V lost 3 bases, J lost 3 bases, and 11 bases lay in between. Per germline, CDR1 SGHKS and CDR2 YYEKEE (reference sequence). CDR3 bases: TGTGCCAGCAGCTACACCTGGCGTACAGATACGCAGTATTTT. Translation gives CASSYTWRTDTQYF.

CDR3 nucleotides: TGTGCCAGCACCCAAACTAGCGGGACCGGGGAGCTGTTTTTT. Residues: CASTQTSGTGELFF. The gene calls are TRBV6-6 and TRBJ2-2; 9 nucleotides match TRBD2. The CDR3 runs to 14 residues. V trimming: 7 bases; J trimming: 5 bases; junction bases outside the gene matches: 5. Germline CDR1 is MNHNY and CDR2 is SVGAGI (reference sequence).

This clone was picked up a small number of times. V gene TRBV19 combines with J gene TRBJ1-2; D ambiguous. The germline V and J ends were trimmed by 4 bases and 5 bases, with 11 bases remaining between them. The CDR3 has 13 residues. The germline V gene has CDR1 LNHDA and CDR2 SQIVND (reference sequence). This chain's CDR3 is CASSTPGDYGYTF. CDR3 in DNA: TGTGCCAGTAGTACCCCCGGGGATTATGGCTACACCTTC. The variable domain in full, completed from reference TRBV19 and TRBJ1-2, reads DGGITQSPKYLFRKEGQNVTLSCEQNLNHDAMYWYRQDPGQGLRLIYYSQIVNDFQKGDIAEGYSVSREKKESFPLTVTSAQKNPTAFYLCASSTPGDYGYTFGSGTRLTVV.

The J gene is TRBJ1-3, the V gene TRBV30; no definite D call. This CDR3 has 16 residues. V lost 7 bases, J lost 2 bases, and 21 bases lay in between. Germline CDR1 GTSNPN, CDR2 SVGIG (reference sequence). CDR3 coding DNA: TGTGCCTCTCGAAAAGGACGCTCCAGGACTGGAAACACCATATATTTT. Its protein is CASRKGRSRTGNTIYF.

The chain carries TRBV11-2 and TRBJ2-7; 12 bases are a match to TRBD2. The germline V gene has CDR1 SGHAT and CDR2 FQNNGV. CDR3 length: 15 residues. J was trimmed by 5 bases and V by 8 bases; bases with no gene match: 10. DNA for the CDR3: TGTGCCAGCTCCTCTCTAGCGGGGGGGCTTAACGAGCAGTACTTC. Encoded protein: CASSSLAGGLNEQYF.

The chain couples TRBV4-1 to TRBJ2-6; 10 bases agree with TRBD2. With 6 bases clipped from V and 0 bases from J, the junction kept 5 bases outside the gene matches. Germline lookup yields CDR1 MGHRA and CDR2 YSYEKL. This CDR3 is 17 amino acids long. CDR3 region: CASRRLAGDSGANVLTF. In nucleotides, the CDR3 is TGCGCCAGCAGGAGACTAGCGGGTGACTCTGGGGCCAACGTCCTGACTTTC.

The V call is TRBV5-4, the J call TRBJ1-2; D perhaps matches TRBD1 (5 bases). This CDR3 is 16 amino acids long. Germline values: CDR1 SGHNT, CDR2 YYREEE (reference sequence). Trimming took 3 bases from V and 5 from J, leaving 20 bases between them. CDR3 nucleotide sequence: TGTGCCAGCAGCTACCGACAGAGCCCATCCTCGTATGGCTACACCTTC. Translation gives CASSYRQSPSSYGYTF.

The chain uses TRBV2 and TRBJ2-5; D is possibly TRBD2 (6 bases). V was trimmed by 6 bases and J by 0 bases, leaving 20 bases between them. This CDR3 region has 17 residues. The germline V gene has CDR1 SNHLY and CDR2 FYNNEI. This CDR3 is CASRANRRDSYQETQYF. Written as DNA, the CDR3 is TGTGCCAGCAGGGCAAACCGGAGGGACTCGTACCAAGAGACCCAGTACTTC.

This clone was detected a few times. The chain has TRBV7-2 and TRBJ2-3; TRBD1 matches at 9 bases. With 1 base clipped from V and 3 bases from J, the junction kept 5 bases outside the gene matches. CDR1 is SGHTA, CDR2 FQGNSA, per germline. CDR3 size: 16 residues. CDR3 loop: CASSLEGQGGTDTQYF. The CDR3 nucleotides read TGTGCCAGCAGCTTAGAGGGACAGGGTGGAACAGATACGCAGTATTTT.